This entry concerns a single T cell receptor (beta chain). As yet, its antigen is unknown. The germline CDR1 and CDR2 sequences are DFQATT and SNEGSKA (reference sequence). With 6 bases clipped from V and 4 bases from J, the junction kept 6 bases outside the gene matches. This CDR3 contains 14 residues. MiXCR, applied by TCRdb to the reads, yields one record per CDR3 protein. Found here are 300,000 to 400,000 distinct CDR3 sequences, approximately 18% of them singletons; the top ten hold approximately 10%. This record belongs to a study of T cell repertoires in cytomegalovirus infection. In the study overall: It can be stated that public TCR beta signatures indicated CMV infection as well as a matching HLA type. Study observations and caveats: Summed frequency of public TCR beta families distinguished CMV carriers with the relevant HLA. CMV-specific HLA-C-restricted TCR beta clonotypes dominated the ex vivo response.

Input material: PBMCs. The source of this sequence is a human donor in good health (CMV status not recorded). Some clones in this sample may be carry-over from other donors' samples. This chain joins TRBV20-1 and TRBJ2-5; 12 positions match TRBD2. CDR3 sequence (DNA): TGCAGTGCGCCTCTAGCGGGAGGGCTAGAGACCCAGTACTTC. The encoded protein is CSAPLAGGLETQYF.